This T cell receptor beta chain was captured in a study of blood T cell repertoires in COVID-19. Donors in Cohort 3 counted as recovered after two negative PCRs, clearance, or symptom resolution. Clones were sequenced by immunoSEQ multiplex PCR, and TCRdb holds only the in-frame ones, with some missing. The sample has roughly 500,000 clones; roughly nine tenths are singletons. The sequenced sample was PBMCs or T cells enriched from blood (not recorded which). This TCR was sampled from a woman in her sixties who had recovered from COVID-19.

The CDR3 here is CATSGTGHSTDTQYF. Here the CDR3 DNA reads TGTGCCACCAGCGGAACGGGTCATAGCACAGATACGCAGTATTTT. This chain links TRBV24-1 with TRBJ2-3; D gene ambiguous. This CDR3 spans 15 amino acids. Trimming left V 7 bases short and J 0 bases short, with 13 bases between. Germline V CDR1 and CDR2: KGHDR, SFDVKD.